This entry concerns a single T cell receptor (beta chain). This clone's antigen is unknown. No base quality values were provided; no much bigger clone lies one nucleotide off. Preparation of the library involved 5' RACE. TCRdb lists the instrument as NextSeq 500. The TCR library protocol attached unique molecular identifiers to individual cDNA molecules to correct for sequencing error and PCR bias. Sequencing covered both TCR alpha and beta chains, and within each sample the abundances of alpha and beta sequences were tightly co-correlated. The study's own analysis went as follows. Decombinator V4 was used to annotate TCR sequences for V gene, J gene and CDR3. TCRs were defined as expanded if a significant change between any two time points was detected under a Poisson model with p below 0.0001. Abundances of TCRs were expressed as counts per million after normalisation to the total number of TCRs sequenced in each sample. TRAV1-2 paired with TRAJ12, TRAJ20 or TRAJ33 defined MAIT TCRs, while TRAV10 paired with TRAJ18 defined iNKT TCRs. VDJdb, accessed 1 November 2021, was searched for CMV, EBV and SARS-CoV-2 annotated TCRs, with TCRs annotated for multiple antigens excluded. TCRdb handled the public reads itself, with Q25 trimming in fastp and clone calling in MiXCR, and kept productive beta chains. Each record represents a unique CDR3 protein, reported with the most common genes and DNA among its rows. Clone size and V and J calls follow TCRdb, not the original study. The sample table lists 75,000 to 80,000 distinct CDR3 sequences, roughly 16% of them with a count of one. Clones ranked in the top ten supply approximately 2.6% of the sample.

This was a case-control study nested in a cohort of healthcare workers in London, UK, who had nasopharyngeal swab PCR tests and blood samples taken every week. Healthcare workers were recruited between 23 and 31 March 2020, during the week of the UK lockdown, and were followed weekly for up to roughly 15 weeks. These data originate in a study of early T cells in non-severe SARS-CoV-2 infection (dated by TCRdb to the early 2020s). In the study overall: TCR sequencing used bulk RNA from unsorted whole blood, so alpha and beta chains could not be paired.

CDR1 and CDR2, per the germline V gene, are SGHVS and FNYEAQ. V loses 4 bases of germline sequence and J loses 3 bases, and the interval between the two ends is 13 bases. The CDR3 sequence holds 14 residues, the cysteine and phenylalanine included. Only the CDR3 region is kept as DNA, spanning 42 bases read in frame from base 1. What the work shows at the level of the full study, not this receptor alone: VDJdb matching was skewed toward anti-spike CD8 responses, so virus-specific expansions were likely underestimated and private and CD4 specificities were missed.

The receptor chain draws on TRBV7-6 and TRBJ2-7; the D segment might be TRBD1 or TRBD2, since each matches 5 bases. The clonotype comes from an adult who was a healthcare worker with PCR-confirmed SARS-CoV-2 infection or an uninfected control (not recorded which). The sample consisted of whole blood. The CDR3 protein sequence reads: CASSSGAGNYEQYF. In nucleotide form, the sequence is TGTGCCAGCAGCTCCGGGGCAGGAAACTACGAGCAGTACTTC.